The clone carrying this T cell receptor (beta chain) was counted a few times. PCR used 60 Vbeta primers and 13 Jbeta primers. Sequenced by immunoSEQ multiplex PCR; TCRdb stores in-frame clones only, minus some. The sample holds some 98,000 clones; about two thirds are singletons and the top ten take about 2.5%. This entry belongs to a study of cytomegalovirus exposure and HLA in healthy donors. The CDR3 is 14 residues long. The J segment lost 1 base and the V segment lost 5 bases, leaving 2 bases of the junction unmatched. The V gene's germline CDR1 is LNHDA and CDR2 SQIVND (reference sequence). This sequence was found in a man in his forties or fifties in good health and CMV-seronegative. Specimen: PBMCs. The chain carries TRBV19 and TRBJ1-5; 7 bases align to TRBD1. CDR3 DNA: TGTGCCAGTAGTCCGGGACAGAGCAATCAGCCCCAGCATTTT. Protein sequence: CASSPGQSNQPQHF.